Below, 19 T cell receptor beta chains from the same sample are listed, as sequenced in a study of CD8+ T cells in alopecia areata. Markers including CD4, CD8alpha, NKG2D and NKG2ACE guided sorting of pooled cutaneous lymph node cells. Sequencing templates came from extracted RNA that was reverse transcribed into cDNA. The assay was immunoSEQ multiplex PCR, and TCRdb's table has in-frame clones only and misses some. This sample carries under 350,000 clones, none of them present only once. The sequencing input was CD4+ T cells sorted from a lymph node. Receptors were obtained from a C3H/HeJ mouse with alopecia areata. As its MHC haplotype, the strain has H2-k.

This clone has only a few counts. Gene and germline names: mouse. The missing CDR3 end, 4 residues past where the read stops, is filled in from the germline J gene. The chain uses TRBV13-2 and TRBJ1-2, with 9 nucleotides matching TRBD1. The CDR3 has 12 residues. Looked up from germline, CDR1 is NNHNN and CDR2 is SYGAGS (reference sequence). CDR3 residues: CASGEGQGDYTF. The sequenced CDR3 bases are TGTGCCAGCGGTGAGGGACAGGGC.

In this sample, this clone turned up many times. A much bigger clone sits one base away, suggesting this may be a read error. Gene names are mouse gene names. The read stops 4 residues short of the end of the CDR3; the missing end is completed from the germline J gene. This sample includes further DNA sequences coding for the same CDR3. The chain links TRBV13-3 to TRBJ1-1; D might be TRBD1 (6 bases). Germline CDR1 reads NNHDY; CDR2 reads SYVADS. CDR3 length: 13 residues. V gave up 3 bases and J gave up 1 base, with 7 bases separating them. The covered CDR3 bases are TGTGCCAGCAGTGGGACAGCGAACACA. This gives the protein CASSGTANT. The full CDR3 sequence reads CASSGTANTEVFF.

Regarding this clone: The germline and genes are mouse ones. Coverage ceases 4 residues before the CDR3 finishes, and the germline J gene fills in the end. Other DNA sequences in this specimen translate into the identical CDR3. The V gene is TRBV13-3, the J gene TRBJ2-5, with 8 bases fitting TRBD1. CDR1 NNHDY and CDR2 SYVADS come from the germline V gene. There are 12 residues in the CDR3. CDR3 bases read: TGTGCCAGCAGAGACAGGGGAGAC. It is translated as CASRDRGD. The full CDR3 protein reads CASRDRGDTQYF.

Comment on this clone: The gene names given are mouse names. The CDR3 end lies 4 residues beyond the end of the read and is filled in from the germline J gene. Other DNA sequences in this sample translate to the same CDR3. The genes are TRBV19 and TRBJ2-3; 9 bases match TRBD2. Per germline, CDR1 FNHDT and CDR2 SITEND (reference sequence). This CDR3 contains 15 residues. V lost 4 bases to trimming and J lost 0 bases; unmatched junction nucleotides: 3. The DNA read from the CDR3 is TGTGCCAGCAGTCCCGACTGGGGGAGTGCAGAA. Translated, it gives CASSPDWGSAE. The entire CDR3 is CASSPDWGSAETLYF.

This clone was counted ten times or more. Genes and germline are mouse. The read gets to within 4 residues of the CDR3 end, and the germline J gene fills in the rest. Other DNA sequences in the same sample also yield this CDR3. This chain links TRBV13-2 with TRBJ1-2, with 7 bases identical to TRBD1. The germline gives CDR1 NNHNN, CDR2 SYGAGS (reference sequence). The length of the CDR3 is 13 residues. V gave up 2 bases and J gave up 2 bases; unmatched junction bases: 0. Partial CDR3 DNA: TGTGCCAGCGGTGAGGGACAGAACTCC. Translating it yields CASGEGQNS. The entire CDR3 sequence reads CASGEGQNSDYTF.

The table lists this clone with a few counts. Gene and germline names: mouse. The read terminates 4 residues ahead of where the CDR3 ends, so the germline J gene completes it. The rearrangement links TRBV5 to TRBJ2-5; D is unclear. The germline CDR1 and CDR2 sequences are LGHNA and YNLKQL (reference sequence). Trimming took 0 bases from V and 0 from J, leaving 7 bases between them. The CDR3 contains 15 residues. The covered CDR3 bases are TGTGCCAGCAGCCAAGAGTCCAGTAACCAAGAC. Protein product: CASSQESSNQD. The entire CDR3 protein is CASSQESSNQDTQYF.

On this clone itself: Any gene name here is a mouse gene name. The CDR3 end lies 4 residues beyond the end of the read and is filled in from the germline J gene. The rearrangement joins TRBV13-1 to TRBJ2-5; a weak D match, TRBD2 (6 bases). The CDR3 extends over 14 amino acids. Germline-derived CDR1 and CDR2 are NSHNY and SYGAGN. The CDR3 DNA, read in part, is TGTGCCAGCAGTGATGCCGGGGGGTTGGAC. Translated, it gives CASSDAGGLD. The complete CDR3 sequence is CASSDAGGLDTQYF.

This clone was counted between two and nine times. Genes here carry mouse names. Incomplete CDR3 DNA: TGTGCCAGCAGTGGGGACAGGGTCCTCTAT. Translating gives CASSGDRVLY. The CDR3 in its entirety is CASSGDRVLYEQYF. The V gene is TRBV19, the J gene TRBJ2-7; 9 positions agree with TRBD1. The read ends 4 residues early relative to the CDR3; the germline J gene fills the gap. Germline-derived CDR1 and CDR2 are FNHDT and SITEND (reference sequence). V lost 4 bases, J lost 3 bases, and 5 bases stayed unmatched. The CDR3 runs 14 residues. Variable domain in full (rest from reference TRBV19 and TRBJ2-7): GGIITQTPKFLIGQEGQKLTLKCQQNFNHDTMYWYRQDSGKGLRLIYYSITENDLQKGDLSEGYDASREKKSSFSLTVTSAQKNEMAVFLCASSGDRVLYEQYFGPGTRLTVL.

This clone was detected ten times or more. Genes and germline are mouse. The sample holds other DNA sequences that translate to the same CDR3. CDR3 DNA, as far as it was read: TGTGCCAGCAGGGACAACTATAATTCGCCC. Translating gives CASRDNYNSP. The full CDR3 protein reads CASRDNYNSPLYF. This chain links TRBV19 with TRBJ1-6; tentative D call: TRBD1 (5 bases). The observed sequence ends 3 residues before the CDR3 terminus, with the missing tail filled in from the germline J gene. TRBJ1-6 is designated an ORF whose function remains uncertain. Looked up from germline, CDR1 is FNHDT and CDR2 is SITEND (reference sequence). This CDR3 region has 13 residues. Trimming took off 5 bases at V and 3 bases at J, with 6 bases between the two ends.

Notes on this clone: The gene symbols are mouse symbols. The CDR3 end falls 4 residues outside the read, so it is completed with the germline J gene. This chain connects TRBV13-1 to TRBJ2-7; 10 nucleotides line up with TRBD2. The CDR3 extends over 12 amino acids. Germline V gene lookup returns CDR1 NSHNY and CDR2 SYGAGN. CDR3 loop: CATRDWGYEQYF. CDR3 bases read: TGTGCCACCCGGGACTGGGGTTAT.

As to this clone: The genes and germline here are from mouse. The CDR3 extends 4 residues past the end of the read, so its final part is completed from the germline J gene. The V and J genes are TRBV19 and TRBJ1-1, with D tentatively TRBD1 (5 bases). The CDR3 sequence is 13 residues long. Germline CDR1 FNHDT, CDR2 SITEND (reference sequence). Here the CDR3 reads CASSPGLFREVFF. The part of the CDR3 DNA that was read is TGTGCCAGCAGCCCGGGACTGTTTCGA.

This clone has a handful of counts. Germline and genes here are mouse. Read data end 4 residues before the CDR3 end; the end is taken from the germline J gene. The J gene is TRBJ1-2, the V gene TRBV19; D might be TRBD1 (5 bases). The ends were cut back, 3 bases at V and 2 bases at J, with 14 bases in the middle. Germline loops: CDR1 FNHDT, CDR2 SITEND (reference sequence). This CDR3 has 15 amino acids. CDR3 in amino acids: CASSTPQGRNSDYTF. Incomplete CDR3 DNA: TGTGCCAGCAGTACCCCCCAGGGAAGGAACTCC.

With regard to this clone: Here the gene names and germline are mouse. The read ends 4 residues shy of where the CDR3 ends; the end is completed using the germline J gene. At the DNA level, this CDR3 is encoded by other sequences in the same sample as well. The chain links TRBV5 to TRBJ2-5, with TRBD1 matching 9 bases. The CDR3 length is 16 residues. Looked up from germline, CDR1 is LGHNA and CDR2 is YNLKQL (reference sequence). The covered CDR3 bases are TGTGCCAGCAGCCAAGATGGAACAGGGGGCGCGGAC. Translating gives CASSQDGTGGAD. The complete CDR3 reads CASSQDGTGGADTQYF.

On this clone itself: The genes are named according to mouse. The read ends 4 residues early relative to the CDR3; the germline J gene fills the gap. The rearrangement links TRBV13-1 to TRBJ1-1, with no clear D. CDR3 length: 13 residues. Germline V lookup: CDR1 NSHNY, CDR2 SYGAGN. The V and J ends lost 1 base and 2 bases respectively, with 6 bases between them. CDR3 bases read: TGTGCCAGCAGTGATCCACTTAACACA. It yields the protein CASSDPLNT. The complete CDR3 protein is CASSDPLNTEVFF.

This clone appeared many times. The gene names given are mouse names. The read terminates 3 residues ahead of where the CDR3 ends, so the germline J gene completes it. V gene TRBV19 combines with J gene TRBJ1-6, with 8 bases fitting TRBD1. TRBJ1-6 is known as an ORF, though its function is uncertain. CDR1 is FNHDT and CDR2 is SITEND in the germline V gene (reference sequence). This CDR3 has 16 amino acids. The ends lost 2 bases at V and 3 bases at J; junction bases unmatched: 4. The sequenced CDR3 bases are TGTGCCAGCAGTATTCAGGGGGCGCTCTATAATTCGCCC. Translating it yields CASSIQGALYNSP. The complete CDR3 reads CASSIQGALYNSPLYF.

A word on this clone: The listed genes are named as in mouse. The read ends 4 residues before the CDR3 terminus; that terminus is restored from the germline J gene. This chain connects TRBV13-3 to TRBJ2-1; D is perhaps TRBD1 (6 bases). The germline V and J ends were trimmed by 2 bases and 3 bases, with 12 bases remaining between them. Germline lookup yields CDR1 NNHDY and CDR2 SYVADS. CDR3 length equals 15 residues. Partial CDR3 DNA: TGTGCCAGCAGTGACCGGACAGAAACCTATGCT. Amino acid sequence: CASSDRTETYA. The complete CDR3 protein is CASSDRTETYAEQFF.

The table lists this clone with many counts. Gene names and germline refer to mouse. The read ends 4 residues early relative to the CDR3; the germline J gene fills the gap. The same CDR3 is also encoded by other DNA sequences in this sample. The chain has TRBV13-1 and TRBJ2-1; TRBD2 matches at 8 bases. V lost 0 bases to trimming and J lost 4 bases; unmatched junction nucleotides: 0. This CDR3 region has 14 residues. In germline, CDR1 is NSHNY, CDR2 SYGAGN. The CDR3 reads CASSDGTGYAEQFF. CDR3 DNA (partial): TGTGCCAGCAGTGATGGGACTGGGTATGCT.

This clone turned up a few times. Gene names refer to mouse genes. The chain's CDR3 is CASSQDRGDNQDTQYF. Incomplete CDR3 DNA: TGTGCCAGCAGCCAAGATCGGGGGGACAACCAAGAC. This rearrangement joins TRBV5 to TRBJ2-5, with a tentative D call TRBD2 (6 bases). Read coverage stops 4 residues before the CDR3 terminus; the germline J gene supplies the remainder. The ends were cut back, 0 bases at V and 0 bases at J, with 10 bases in the middle. The length of the CDR3 is 16 residues. The germline CDR1 and CDR2 sequences are LGHNA and YNLKQL (reference sequence).

A few counts support this clone. Germline and genes: mouse. The CDR3 end falls 4 residues outside the read, so it is completed with the germline J gene. Other DNA variants within this sample encode the same CDR3. The chain carries TRBV13-3 and TRBJ2-5, with TRBD1 identical over 8 bases. CDR3 size: 14 residues. The germline gives CDR1 NNHDY, CDR2 SYVADS. CDR3 amino acids: CASSGTGKGDTQYF. The part of the CDR3 DNA that was read is TGTGCCAGCAGTGGGACAGGGAAGGGGGAC.